These 22 T cell receptor beta chains share one sample of origin, sequenced in a study of T-cell memory formation after mild COVID-19. MiXCR, run by TCRdb on the 5' RACE reads, gives a single entry per CDR3 protein. This table has about 49,000 distinct CDR3 sequences, about 7% appearing once. The sequencing input was PBMCs or a T cell subset sorted from them (not recorded which). The receptors come from a man between 18 and 35 years old who had mild COVID-19 (a few samples of this study predate the infection). Cell type and time point are not known.

The chain is built from TRBV7-2 and TRBJ1-5, with D uncertain. The CDR3 has 12 residues. Germline CDR1 SGHTA, CDR2 FQGNSA. V dropped 5 bases and J dropped 12 bases, with 14 bases sitting between them. The CDR3 sequence: CASSRDDGNQHF. The DNA of the CDR3 is TGTGCCAGCAGCCGAGACGACGGAAACCAGCATTTT.

This clonotype was counted at least ten times. The V gene is TRBV7-2, the J gene TRBJ2-7; no firm D call. CDR1 is SGHTA and CDR2 is FQGNSA in the germline V gene. The CDR3 is 12 residues long. V gave up 5 bases and J gave up 4 bases, with 9 bases separating them. The CDR3 bases are TGTGCCAGCAGCCAAGGGTGGTACGAGCAGTACTTC. Residues: CASSQGWYEQYF.

Of note for this clonotype: Given a much more abundant clone one base away, this may be a read error. The chain is built from TRBV5-1 and TRBJ1-6, with D hard to call. V was pared by 0 bases and J by 8 bases, with 9 bases between. Germline V CDR1 and CDR2: SGHRS, YFSETQ. CDR3 length: 14 residues. The CDR3 loop reads CASSLAGKDSPLHF. CDR3 nucleotide sequence: TGCGCCAGCAGCTTGGCGGGGAAGGATTCACCCCTCCACTTT.

In DNA, the CDR3 is TGTGCCAGCAGCTTTTCCCAGGATTCACCCCTCCACTTT. It codes for CASSFSQDSPLHF. The chain has TRBV7-9 and TRBJ1-6; D gene uncertain. The germline V and J ends were trimmed by 3 bases and 8 bases, with 8 bases remaining between them. From germline, CDR1 is SEHNR and CDR2 FQNEAQ (reference sequence). The CDR3 extends over 13 amino acids.

The sample holds a few counts of this clonotype. The V call is TRBV5-1, the J call TRBJ2-3; no clear D. The V gene's germline CDR1 is SGHRS and CDR2 YFSETQ. The ends were cut back, 0 bases at V and 1 base at J, with 6 bases in the middle. The CDR3 has 14 amino acids. CDR3 DNA sequence: TGCGCCAGCAGCTTGGTACTACGCACAGATACGCAGTATTTT. Residues: CASSLVLRTDTQYF.

This clonotype has ten or more counts. The V and J genes are TRBV29-1 and TRBJ1-1, with 12 bases aligning to TRBD1. The CDR3 is 14 residues long. CDR1 is SQVTM and CDR2 is ANQGSEA in the germline V gene. The V segment lost 7 bases and the J segment 5 bases; nucleotides outside the gene matches: 8. This CDR3 reads CSGRGTGGETEAFF. The CDR3 coding sequence is TGCAGCGGACGCGGGACAGGGGGCGAAACTGAAGCTTTCTTT. Supplemented by reference TRBV29-1 and TRBJ1-1, the full variable domain reads SAVISQKPSRDICQRGTSLTIQCQVDSQVTMMFWYRQQPGQSLTLIATANQGSEATYESGFVIDKFPISRPNLTFSTLTVSNMSPEDSSIYLCSGRGTGGETEAFFGQGTRLTVV.

This clonotype turned up a few times. V and J are TRBV6-1 and TRBJ1-2, with D unclear. V gave up 7 bases and J gave up 3 bases, with 12 bases separating them. Germline CDR1 and CDR2: MNHNS and SASEGT. This CDR3 has 13 residues. Here the CDR3 DNA reads TGTGCCAGCACGCGGGCAGCGGACTATGGCTACACCTTC. Encoded protein: CASTRAADYGYTF.

By sample fraction, this clonotype is medium-sized. The chain employs TRBV7-9 and TRBJ2-7, with TRBD2 matching over 7 bases. This CDR3 has 12 amino acids. V dropped 3 bases and J dropped 6; count of bases not matched to a gene: 2. Germline V gene sequence: CDR1 SEHNR, CDR2 FQNEAQ (reference sequence). In nucleotides, the CDR3 is TGTGCCAGCAGCTTCACGGGGGGCGAGCAGTACGTC. Encoded protein: CASSFTGGEQYV.

This clonotype came up many times. V gene TRBV6-5 combines with J gene TRBJ2-7, with D unresolved. CDR3 length equals 14 residues. Germline CDR1 MNHEY, CDR2 SVGAGI. Trimming removed 7 bases from V and 0 bases from J, with 13 bases in between. The CDR3, as DNA: TGTGCCAGCACCGACCCCAGGCCCTCCTACGAGCAGTACTTC. This translates into CASTDPRPSYEQYF.

The V gene is TRBV7-8, the J gene TRBJ2-2; D ambiguous. Germline loops: CDR1 SGHVS, CDR2 FQNEAQ. Between the trimmed V and J ends, which lost 4 bases and 5 bases, there was a span of 5 bases. This CDR3 comprises 12 residues. The CDR3 nucleotides are TGTGCCAGCAGCTCAGATACCGGGGAGCTGTTTTTT. Protein: CASSSDTGELFF. Using reference TRBV7-8 and TRBJ2-2 for the parts outside the CDR3, the full variable domain is GAGVSQSPRYKVAKRGQDVALRCDPISGHVSLFWYQQALGQGPEFLTYFQNEAQLDKSGLPSDRFFAERPEGSVSTLKIQRTQQEDSAVYLCASSSDTGELFFGEGSRLTVL.

This clonotype was detected ten times or more. The chain recombines TRBV5-1 with TRBJ1-4; D might be TRBD1 (5 bases). This CDR3 region has 14 residues. Trimming removed 4 bases from V and 3 bases from J, with 10 bases in between. Looked up from germline, CDR1 is SGHRS and CDR2 is YFSETQ. The CDR3 loop reads CASSVTVSNEKLFF. The CDR3, as DNA: TGCGCCAGCAGCGTGACAGTGTCTAATGAAAAACTGTTTTTT.

The table lists this clonotype with many counts. The chain links TRBV12-3 or TRBV12-4 to TRBJ1-1; D remains ambiguous. The CDR3 contains 16 residues. Trimming removed 1 base at V and 4 bases at J, with 16 bases between. The CDR3 coding sequence is TGTGCCAGCAGTTTAGTTATCGGCAGCCGAGGCACTGAAGCTTTCTTT. It is translated as CASSLVIGSRGTEAFF.

CDR3 bases: TGCGCCAGCAGCCTCCCCCAGGGGCGCCCTAATGAAAAACTGTTTTTT. It is translated as CASSLPQGRPNEKLFF. The gene calls are TRBV4-1 and TRBJ1-4, with a tentative D call TRBD1 (6 bases). Looked up from germline, CDR1 is MGHRA and CDR2 is YSYEKL. CDR3 size: 16 residues. The germline V and J ends were trimmed by 4 bases and 3 bases, with 15 bases remaining between them.

This clonotype was detected only a few times. The chain recombines TRBV9 with TRBJ2-3; 9 bases fit TRBD2. The trim removed 2 bases at V and 1 base at J, leaving 11 bases unmatched. Germline lookup yields CDR1 SGDLS and CDR2 YYNGEE. The CDR3 loop spans 18 amino acids. CDR3 loop: CASSVSWRGGRGTDTQYF. For the CDR3, the DNA is TGTGCCAGCAGCGTTTCGTGGCGGGGGGGCCGTGGCACAGATACGCAGTATTTT.

This clonotype was found many times. V and J are TRBV7-2 and TRBJ1-6; a possible D gene is TRBD1 (6 bases). Trimming shortened V by 5 bases and J by 8 bases, and 13 bases separated the two germline ends. There are 14 residues in the CDR3. Germline values: CDR1 SGHTA, CDR2 FQGNSA. CDR3 protein: CASSLRGRDSPLHF. The CDR3 DNA is TGTGCCAGCAGCCTCAGGGGTAGGGATTCACCCCTCCACTTT.

This clonotype was found many times. The V gene is TRBV6-2 or TRBV6-3, the J gene TRBJ2-2; D ambiguous. Trimming pared 2 bases from V and 5 bases from J, leaving 9 bases between. This CDR3 spans 14 amino acids. Germline CDR1 MNHEY, CDR2 SVGEGT. In DNA, the CDR3 is TGTGCCAGCAGTTACGAACAGAGAACCGGGGAGCTGTTTTTT. Its protein product is CASSYEQRTGELFF.

This clonotype showed up just a few times. The chain uses TRBV7-8 and TRBJ2-3; 8 bases line up with TRBD2. The ends lost 7 bases at V and 1 base at J; junction bases unmatched: 10. This CDR3 has 16 amino acids. In germline, CDR1 is SGHVS, CDR2 FQNEAQ. The CDR3 bases are TGTGCCAGCATTGCCGCAGGTAGCGGGGGCACAGATACGCAGTATTTT. Translating gives CASIAAGSGGTDTQYF.

The rearrangement links TRBV4-3 to TRBJ2-1; TRBD2 is a possible D gene (5 bases). CDR1 and CDR2 (germline): LGHNA, YSLEER. V lost 1 base and J 8 bases, leaving 9 bases between the germline ends. CDR3 size: 13 residues. In nucleotides, the CDR3 is TGCGCCAGCAGCCAAGTAACGGGATATGAGCAGTTCTTC. Translating gives CASSQVTGYEQFF.

This clonotype came up a few times. This chain links TRBV7-9 with TRBJ1-1; D is unclear. Trimming shortened V by 5 bases and J by 8 bases, and 9 bases separated the two germline ends. Germline V lookup: CDR1 SEHNR, CDR2 FQNEAQ (reference sequence). The CDR3 loop spans 11 amino acids. In DNA form, the CDR3 reads TGTGCCAGCAGCGTATCACTCGAAGCTTTCTTT. Residues: CASSVSLEAFF.

This clonotype showed up just a few times. The chain carries TRBV5-1 and TRBJ2-3; 7 nucleotides line up with TRBD2. The germline gives CDR1 SGHRS, CDR2 YFSETQ. The CDR3 has 16 amino acids. The junction had 9 bases not matched to a gene; V was cut back by 3 bases and J by 2 bases. The chain's CDR3 is CASSSTRLADTDTQYF. CDR3 nucleotides: TGCGCCAGCAGCTCGACAAGACTAGCCGACACAGATACGCAGTATTTT.

This clonotype was counted at least ten times. In nucleotides, the CDR3 is TGCAGTGCTAGAGGCCCATCCAACTACGAGCAGTACTTC. It yields the protein CSARGPSNYEQYF. This sequence joins TRBV20-1 and TRBJ2-7; no clear D gene. V was shortened by 1 base and J by 3 bases, with 10 bases between the two germline ends. Germline-derived CDR1 and CDR2 are DFQATT and SNEGSKA (reference sequence). This CDR3 comprises 13 residues.

The CDR3 DNA is TGTGCCAGCAGTTTCTGGGGCGCCACTGAAGCTTTCTTT. This encodes CASSFWGATEAFF. The rearrangement uses TRBV12-3 or TRBV12-4 and TRBJ1-1; tentative D call: TRBD1 (5 bases). Trimming took off 3 bases at V and 4 bases at J, with 9 bases between the two ends. The CDR3 consists of 13 residues.